A single sample is the source of the 12 T cell receptor beta chains below, sequenced in a study of spatial heterogeneity in lung cancer. TCRdb passed the 5' RACE reads through MiXCR, listing each CDR3 protein once. The data hold under 1,500 distinct CDR3 sequences, with 20% to 25% observed a single time. Their cognate antigens are unknown. The study, taken as a whole, reports: Within tumors, counts of expanded alpha and beta TCRs tracked tumor mutation counts.

The time point is: sample taken at primary tumor resection. Source: lung tumor tissue, taken at surgery. Receptors were obtained from a male donor with early-stage non-small cell lung cancer.

The V call is TRBV2, the J call TRBJ1-4, with no clear D. The V gene lost 5 bases and the J gene lost 8 bases, with 15 bases spanning the gap. The CDR3 runs 14 residues. The germline gives CDR1 SNHLY, CDR2 FYNNEI. For the CDR3, the DNA is TGTGCCAGCAGTACTGACGGCCTGGGAGAAAAACTGTTTTTT. Protein: CASSTDGLGEKLFF.

This clonotype was detected only a few times. The chain links TRBV15 to TRBJ2-2, with 9 bases matching TRBD1. CDR1 LNHNV and CDR2 YYDKDF come from the germline V gene (reference sequence). The CDR3 has 16 residues. J lost 4 bases, V lost 2 bases, and 5 bases had no gene match. The CDR3 DNA sequence: TGTGCCACCAGCAGACCAAGACAGGGGGTCACCGGGGAGCTGTTTTTT. This sequence encodes CATSRPRQGVTGELFF.

In its sample, this clonotype is large. The rearrangement joins TRBV2 to TRBJ2-5; weak D call: TRBD2 (6 bases). Germline CDR1 is SNHLY and CDR2 is FYNNEI. The CDR3 is 16 residues long. V lost 4 bases and J 0 bases, leaving 15 bases between the germline ends. The CDR3 nucleotides read TGTGCCAGCAGTGGAAGCGGGTGGGTGTACCAAGAGACCCAGTACTTC. The encoded protein is CASSGSGWVYQETQYF.

This clonotype is labeled large. This chain joins TRBV9 and TRBJ2-3; 8 bases align to TRBD1. In germline, CDR1 is SGDLS, CDR2 YYNGEE. The CDR3 is 15 amino acids. V lost 4 bases, J lost 4 bases, and 8 bases stayed unmatched. The CDR3 DNA follows: TGTGCCAGCAGCCCCCAACAGGGGGAGGCAGATACGCAGTATTTT. The encoded protein is CASSPQQGEADTQYF.

The chain recombines TRBV7-2 with TRBJ2-7; 9 bases match TRBD1. This CDR3 is built from 15 residues. Germline values: CDR1 SGHTA, CDR2 FQGNSA. V shed 4 bases and J 3 bases; nucleotides not matched to a gene: 7. The CDR3 DNA is TGTGCCAGCAGCTCCGCCGGGACAGGGAACTACGAGCAGTACTTC. Its protein product is CASSSAGTGNYEQYF.

This clonotype is classed as medium-sized (0.01 to 0.1%). The chain is built from TRBV28 and TRBJ2-1; TRBD2 matches 13 bases. V shed 5 bases and J 6 bases; nucleotides not matched to a gene: 7. CDR1 is MDHEN, CDR2 SYDVKM, per germline. This CDR3 spans 16 amino acids. The CDR3 region has the DNA TGTGCCAGCAGTCCACCCGGACTAGCGGGAGTCAATGAGCAGTTCTTC. Protein sequence: CASSPPGLAGVNEQFF.

This clonotype is termed large. This chain links TRBV6-5 with TRBJ1-5; 8 nucleotides line up with TRBD1. Germline CDR1 reads MNHEY; CDR2 reads SVGAGI. This CDR3 has 14 amino acids. The junction had 3 bases not matched to a gene; V was cut back by 6 bases and J by 2 bases. The CDR3 nucleotides are TGTGCCAGCAGCTGGGGACAGGGCAATCAGCCCCAGCATTTT. Protein product: CASSWGQGNQPQHF.

The V gene is TRBV27, the J gene TRBJ2-4, with 14 bases matching TRBD2. Germline CDR1 MNHEY, CDR2 SMNVEV (reference sequence). The CDR3 is made up of 18 amino acids. J gave up 0 bases and V 3 bases, and 4 bases lay outside the gene matches. CDR3 DNA: TGTGCCAGCAGTTTGACTAGCGGGGGGGCCCCAGCCAAAAACATTCAGTACTTC. Translating gives CASSLTSGGAPAKNIQYF.

Relative to its sample, this clonotype is hyperexpanded. The chain employs TRBV27 and TRBJ2-7; a possible D gene is TRBD1 (5 bases). This CDR3 has 14 residues. V was pared by 0 bases and J by 0 bases, with 6 bases between. CDR1 and CDR2 (germline): MNHEY, SMNVEV (reference sequence). As DNA, the CDR3 is TGTGCCAGCAGTTTATCGACAGCCTCCTACGAGCAGTACTTC. Protein product: CASSLSTASYEQYF.

J is TRBJ2-3 and V is TRBV18; D is perhaps TRBD1 or TRBD2 (5 bases each). V lost 2 bases and J 5 bases, leaving 17 bases between the germline ends. Germline V gives CDR1 KGHSH, CDR2 LQKENI. The CDR3 has 16 residues. CDR3 nucleotides: TGTGCCAGCTCACCATCGATTGGAACTGGGGGAGATACGCAGTATTTT. It translates to CASSPSIGTGGDTQYF.

This clonotype is classed as large. The CDR3 coding sequence is TGCGCCAGCAGCTTGGCCGTGGGGCAGCCCCAGCATTTT. Its protein is CASSLAVGQPQHF. The chain uses TRBV5-1 and TRBJ1-5; D uncertain. From germline, CDR1 is SGHRS and CDR2 YFSETQ. This CDR3 is 13 amino acids long. The V end was cut by 0 bases, the J end by 7 bases, with 8 bases between.

CDR3 DNA: TGCAGTGCTAGATCGGACTCGCACAATGAGCAGTTCTTC. It translates to CSARSDSHNEQFF. The gene calls are TRBV20-1 and TRBJ2-1, with D possibly matching TRBD2 (5 bases). Trimming left V 2 bases short and J 5 bases short, with 10 bases between. CDR3 length: 13 amino acids. CDR1 is DFQATT, CDR2 SNEGSKA, per germline (reference sequence).